The clone carrying this T cell receptor (beta chain) was detected once. This record belongs to a study of control samples from healthy donors and cancer patients. The data were produced by immunoSEQ multiplex PCR, yet TCRdb's version contains in-frame clones alone and is incomplete. The top ten hold 13% to 15% of the sample, which has roughly 100,000 clones, about 86% seen once. The CDR3 length is 15 residues. Trimming left V 1 base short and J 0 bases short, with 8 bases between. Per germline, CDR1 SGDLS and CDR2 YYNGEE. The specimen was blood. The receptor comes from a man aged 25-40 years in good health. The chain is built from TRBV9 and TRBJ2-1; D is possibly TRBD2 (6 bases). CDR3 in DNA: TGTGCCAGCAGCGTAAGGGACTCCTCCTACAATGAGCAGTTCTTC. Amino acid sequence: CASSVRDSSYNEQFF.